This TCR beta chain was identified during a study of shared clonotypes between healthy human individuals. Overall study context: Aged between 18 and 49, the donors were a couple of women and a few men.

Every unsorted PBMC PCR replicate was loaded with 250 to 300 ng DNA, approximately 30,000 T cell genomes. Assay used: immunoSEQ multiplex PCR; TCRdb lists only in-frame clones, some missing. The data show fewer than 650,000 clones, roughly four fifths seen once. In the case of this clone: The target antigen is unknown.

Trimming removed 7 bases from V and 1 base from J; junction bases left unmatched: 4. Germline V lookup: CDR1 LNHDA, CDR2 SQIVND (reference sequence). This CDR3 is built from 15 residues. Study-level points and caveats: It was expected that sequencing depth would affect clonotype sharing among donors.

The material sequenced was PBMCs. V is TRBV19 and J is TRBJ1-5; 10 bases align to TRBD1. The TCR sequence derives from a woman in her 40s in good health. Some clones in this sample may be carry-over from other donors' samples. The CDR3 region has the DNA TGTGCCAGTAAGAGGGACAGGGGAAGCAATCAGCCCCAGCATTTT. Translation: CASKRDRGSNQPQHF.